These 30 T cell receptor beta chains were sequenced from one sample in a study of blood T cell repertoires in COVID-19. This table comes from immunoSEQ multiplex PCR, and its TCRdb copy is limited to in-frame clones, with some not included. The table lists around 150,000 clones, around 81% of them singletons, with around 8% in the top ten. The sample consisted of peripheral blood. These receptors originate from a woman aged 55 to 70 with active or convalescent COVID-19.

The chain links TRBV3-1 (or the pseudogene TRBV3-2) to TRBJ1-1, with no clear D. The V end lost 4 bases, the J end lost 5 bases, and 14 bases lay between the germline ends. The CDR3 runs to 14 residues. In germline, CDR1 is LGHDT, CDR2 YNNKEL (reference sequence). CDR3 residues: CASSPASGWTEAFF. DNA for the CDR3: TGTGCCAGCAGCCCCGCCTCGGGATGGACTGAAGCTTTCTTT.

The genes are TRBV28 and TRBJ2-7; D remains ambiguous. CDR1 MDHEN and CDR2 SYDVKM come from the germline V gene. With 9 bases removed from V and 6 bases from J, the gap between germline ends came to 18 bases. This CDR3 region has 13 residues. Here the CDR3 reads CASNRASPSEQYF. The CDR3 nucleotides are TGTGCCAGTAACCGAGCTAGTCCCAGCGAGCAGTACTTC.

V usage is TRBV30 and J usage is TRBJ1-1, with no clear D. Trimming removed 4 bases from V and 3 bases from J, with 12 bases in between. The CDR3 totals 13 residues. CDR1 and CDR2 from the germline V gene are GTSNPN and SVGIG (reference sequence). Here the CDR3 DNA reads TGTGCCTGGAACAAGAAACCCGACACTGAAGCTTTCTTT. This codes for CAWNKKPDTEAFF.

The sample holds one count of this clone. The rearrangement links TRBV5-1 to TRBJ2-5; no clear D. V was trimmed by 1 base and J by 2 bases, leaving 12 bases between them. The CDR3 loop spans 15 amino acids. Per the germline V gene, CDR1 is SGHRS and CDR2 is YFSETQ. The CDR3 coding sequence is TGCGCCAGCAGCTTGTTCGATCAGGCTCAAGAGACCCAGTACTTC. It is translated as CASSLFDQAQETQYF.

The V gene is TRBV7-2, the J gene TRBJ2-2, with TRBD2 matching 10 bases. Trimming removed 7 bases from V and 6 bases from J; junction bases left unmatched: 5. CDR3 length: 14 amino acids. Germline CDR1 SGHTA, CDR2 FQGNSA. CDR3: CASKSGRGAGELFF. The CDR3 coding sequence is TGTGCCAGCAAAAGCGGGAGGGGAGCCGGGGAGCTGTTTTTT.

This clone occurred a few times. The chain employs TRBV24-1 and TRBJ1-1; D possibly corresponds to TRBD1 (5 bases). The CDR3 runs to 13 residues. CDR1 is KGHDR and CDR2 is SFDVKD in the germline V gene. Trimming took 5 bases from V and 6 from J, leaving 12 bases between them. The CDR3 is CATSASGWPEAFF. CDR3 in DNA: TGTGCCACCAGTGCGTCAGGGTGGCCTGAAGCTTTCTTT.

Of note for this clone: This sample also contains other DNA sequences that code for the same CDR3. V and J are TRBV7-2 and TRBJ1-4, with TRBD1 matching over 8 bases. J was trimmed by 0 bases and V by 4 bases; bases with no gene match: 1. Per germline, CDR1 SGHTA and CDR2 FQGNSA. CDR3 size: 15 residues. This CDR3 reads CASSSQGATNEKLFF. CDR3 bases: TGTGCCAGCAGCTCACAGGGGGCAACTAATGAAAAACTGTTTTTT.

The chain couples TRBV6-6 to TRBJ1-2; D might be TRBD1 (5 bases). V was clipped by 0 bases and J by 1 base, with 6 bases between them. The length of the CDR3 is 14 residues. Germline-derived CDR1 and CDR2 are MNHNY and SVGAGI (reference sequence). The CDR3 reads CASSYSDSNYGYTF. The CDR3 DNA sequence: TGTGCCAGCAGTTACTCAGACAGTAACTATGGCTACACCTTC.

The CDR3 coding sequence is TGTGCCAGCAGCTTGTTGGAGGGCAGACAAATTTACACTGAAGCTTTCTTT. This sequence encodes CASSLLEGRQIYTEAFF. The chain links TRBV5-6 to TRBJ1-1, with D unresolved. V shed 1 base and J shed 3 bases, with 19 bases lying between them. CDR1 is SGHDT and CDR2 is YYEEEE in the germline V gene. The CDR3 is 17 amino acids. Full variable domain (outside the CDR3, taken from reference TRBV5-6 and TRBJ1-1): DAGVTQSPTHLIKTRGQQVTLRCSPKSGHDTVSWYQQALGQGPQFIFQYYEEEERQRGNFPDRFSGHQFPNYSSELNVNALLLGDSALYLCASSLLEGRQIYTEAFFGQGTRLTVV.

The chain employs TRBV12-3 or TRBV12-4 and TRBJ2-7; D might be TRBD2 (6 bases). Trimming removed 8 bases at V and 2 bases at J, with 13 bases between. The CDR3 covers 13 residues. The CDR3 is CASGNAGTYEQYV. In DNA, the CDR3 is TGTGCCAGCGGGAACGCGGGGACCTACGAGCAGTACGTC.

The chain joins TRBV4-1 to TRBJ2-7, with a weak D call TRBD1 (5 bases). The CDR3 has 14 residues. V was shortened by 0 bases and J by 7 bases, with 13 bases between the two germline ends. Germline assignment: CDR1 MGHRA and CDR2 YSYEKL. Here the CDR3 reads CASSQDSSGREQYF. Here the CDR3 DNA reads TGCGCCAGCAGCCAAGATTCCTCAGGGCGGGAGCAGTACTTC.

The V and J genes are TRBV24-1 and TRBJ2-3, with 7 bases matching TRBD1. Germline V CDR1 and CDR2: KGHDR, SFDVKD. The CDR3 length is 15 residues. V lost 2 bases to trimming and J lost 3 bases; unmatched junction nucleotides: 4. As DNA, the CDR3 is TGTGCCACCAGTGATTCGCACAGGGGAACAGATACGCAGTATTTT. It is translated as CATSDSHRGTDTQYF.

This clone appeared once. The rearrangement links TRBV18 to TRBJ2-1, with D possibly being TRBD1 (6 bases). From germline, CDR1 is KGHSH and CDR2 LQKENI. The length of the CDR3 is 16 residues. V lost 5 bases and J 3 bases, leaving 17 bases between the germline ends. DNA of the CDR3: TGTGCCAGCTCAATATGGACAGACTCGATCTACAATGAGCAGTTCTTC. Amino acid sequence: CASSIWTDSIYNEQFF.

This clone was detected ten times or more. The rearrangement uses TRBV19 and TRBJ1-2; 12 bases are a match to TRBD1. Germline CDR1 LNHDA, CDR2 SQIVND (reference sequence). The ends lost 6 bases at V and 10 bases at J; junction bases unmatched: 12. The CDR3 is made up of 15 amino acids. CDR3 sequence reads: CASSQGGTGGYHYTF. CDR3 nucleotides: TGTGCCAGTAGCCAAGGAGGGACAGGGGGCTATCACTACACCTTC.

This CDR3 reads CASSFKIPGQAGEKLFF. CDR3 nucleotides: TGTGCCAGCAGCTTTAAGATACCGGGACAGGCTGGTGAAAAACTGTTTTTT. V is TRBV7-6 and J is TRBJ1-4; 8 nucleotides agree with TRBD1. CDR3 length: 17 residues. V lost 3 bases, J lost 7 bases, and 13 bases stayed unmatched. CDR1 and CDR2 (germline): SGHVS, FNYEAQ. The full variable domain, rest sourced from reference TRBV7-6 and TRBJ1-4, is GAGVSQSPRYKVTKRGQDVALRCDPISGHVSLYWYRQALGQGPEFLTYFNYEAQQDKSGLPNDRFSAERPEGSISTLTIQRTEQRDSAMYRCASSFKIPGQAGEKLFFGSGTQLSVL.

The chain has TRBV27 and TRBJ1-1, with no clear D. Germline V gene data show CDR1 as MNHEY and CDR2 as SMNVEV (reference sequence). V lost 5 bases and J 6 bases, leaving 16 bases between the germline ends. This CDR3 spans 14 amino acids. CDR3 amino acids: CASSEGGFDPEAFF. In DNA form, the CDR3 reads TGTGCCAGCAGTGAAGGAGGTTTTGATCCTGAAGCTTTCTTT.

The chain recombines TRBV5-4 with TRBJ1-2; TRBD1 might be the D (6 bases). Between the trimmed V and J ends, which lost 4 bases and 3 bases, there was a span of 13 bases. The CDR3 contains 14 residues. Germline CDR1 is SGHNT and CDR2 is YYREEE (reference sequence). This chain's CDR3 is CASSPSGTYYGYTF. DNA for the CDR3: TGTGCCAGCAGCCCATCCGGGACATACTATGGCTACACCTTC.

This chain connects TRBV5-1 to TRBJ2-5; a weak D match, TRBD2 (6 bases). The CDR3 is made up of 15 amino acids. Per the germline V gene, CDR1 is SGHRS and CDR2 is YFSETQ. With 2 bases removed from V and 2 bases from J, the gap between germline ends came to 13 bases. In nucleotides, the CDR3 is TGCGCCAGCAGCTTAGGGCCGGCGGGACAAGAGACCCAGTACTTC. Protein sequence: CASSLGPAGQETQYF.

Written as DNA, the CDR3 is TGCGCCAGCAGCCAAGAACAAAGCGGGAGCTTCTACGAGCAGTACTTC. It codes for CASSQEQSGSFYEQYF. This chain connects TRBV4-1 to TRBJ2-7, with 8 positions matching TRBD2. CDR1 is MGHRA and CDR2 is YSYEKL in the germline V gene. J gave up 3 bases and V 0 bases, and 7 bases lay outside the gene matches. The CDR3 has 16 amino acids.

The CDR3 region is CASSQARGATGDEKLFF. CDR3 DNA sequence: TGTGCCAGCAGCCAAGCCCGGGGAGCGACAGGGGATGAAAAACTGTTTTTT. The chain joins TRBV3-1 (or the pseudogene TRBV3-2) to TRBJ1-4; TRBD1 matches at 8 bases. V lost 1 base and J lost 6; bases outside the gene matches: 10. Germline loops: CDR1 LGHDT, CDR2 YNNKEL (reference sequence). The CDR3 covers 17 residues.

The chain is built from TRBV29-1 and TRBJ2-3; 7 positions match TRBD2. Germline CDR1 is SQVTM and CDR2 is ANQGSEA. The CDR3 contains 13 residues. CDR3 sequence (DNA): TGCGGGGGGGAGGGTTCGAGCACAGATACGCAGTATTTT. It codes for CGGEGSSTDTQYF.

The chain uses TRBV6-5 and TRBJ2-1, with a tentative D call TRBD1 (5 bases). The CDR3 is 14 amino acids. CDR1 and CDR2 from the germline V gene are MNHEY and SVGAGI. Trimming left V 2 bases short and J 9 bases short, with 14 bases between. CDR3 sequence (DNA): TGTGCCAGCAGTTACGGTGTACAGGCGGCTGAGCAGTTCTTC. Its translation is CASSYGVQAAEQFF.

This rearrangement joins TRBV7-8 to TRBJ2-3; TRBD2 agrees at 7 bases. There are 14 residues in the CDR3. Germline V gene lookup returns CDR1 SGHVS and CDR2 FQNEAQ. V dropped 3 bases and J dropped 6; count of bases not matched to a gene: 6. The CDR3 DNA sequence: TGTGCCAGCAGCTTTTCCAGCGGGGTTGATACGCAGTATTTT. Amino acids: CASSFSSGVDTQYF.

The V gene is TRBV19, the J gene TRBJ2-1; 10 bases map to TRBD2. J lost 2 bases, V lost 7 bases, and 8 bases had no gene match. The V gene's germline CDR1 is LNHDA and CDR2 SQIVND (reference sequence). The CDR3 length is 16 residues. Here the CDR3 reads CASTALAGGPYNEQFF. CDR3 nucleotides: TGTGCCAGTACCGCCTTAGCGGGGGGACCCTACAATGAGCAGTTCTTC.

This sequence joins TRBV11-1 and TRBJ1-1; no reliable D call. The V gene lost 2 bases and the J gene lost 0 bases, with 10 bases spanning the gap. CDR3 length: 15 residues. Germline V CDR1 and CDR2: SGHAT, FQDESV (reference sequence). The CDR3: CASSLSGGVNTEAFF. The CDR3 DNA sequence: TGTGCCAGCAGCTTATCGGGCGGGGTGAACACTGAAGCTTTCTTT.

The chain links TRBV18 to TRBJ2-2; weak D call: TRBD1 (6 bases). This CDR3 contains 15 residues. Trimming took 8 bases from V and 6 from J, leaving 19 bases between them. Germline CDR1 reads KGHSH; CDR2 reads LQKENI. DNA for the CDR3: TGTGCCAGCACCTGGCGGTCAGGGGAAGCCGGGGAGCTGTTTTTT. Amino acid sequence: CASTWRSGEAGELFF.

The chain carries TRBV25-1 and TRBJ2-3; 10 bases align to TRBD2. The germline gives CDR1 MGHDK, CDR2 SYGVNS. The CDR3 is 15 amino acids. V dropped 8 bases and J dropped 5; count of bases not matched to a gene: 10. In DNA form, the CDR3 reads TGTGCCAGCCTAGGGGCCCTAGCGGGGGAAGATACGCAGTATTTT. This translates into CASLGALAGEDTQYF.

In its sample, this clone was seen a few times. This chain uses TRBV11-2 with TRBJ1-1; TRBD1 might be the D (6 bases). Germline lookup yields CDR1 SGHAT and CDR2 FQNNGV. Trimming cost V 1 base and J 3 bases, with 9 bases left between them. This CDR3 spans 14 amino acids. The CDR3 nucleotides are TGTGCCAGCAGCTTAGCAGGGGACCACACTGAAGCTTTCTTT. Its protein product is CASSLAGDHTEAFF.

The chain recombines TRBV28 with TRBJ1-1; D perhaps matches TRBD1 (5 bases). There are 14 residues in the CDR3. V was trimmed by 6 bases and J by 6 bases, leaving 17 bases between them. CDR1 MDHEN and CDR2 SYDVKM come from the germline V gene. CDR3 amino acids: CASRWGRVVAEAFF. CDR3 in DNA: TGTGCCAGCAGATGGGGCAGGGTGGTAGCTGAAGCTTTCTTT. Variable domain in full (rest from reference TRBV28 and TRBJ1-1): DVKVTQSSRYLVKRTGEKVFLECVQDMDHENMFWYRQDPGLGLRLIYFSYDVKMKEKGDIPEGYSVSREKKERFSLILESASTNQTSMYLCASRWGRVVAEAFFGQGTRLTVV.

The CDR3 coding sequence is TGTGCCAGCCAGTACAGGGGTGGTCGTACTGAAGCTTTCTTT. Translation gives CASQYRGGRTEAFF. The genes are TRBV5-6 and TRBJ1-1, with 7 nucleotides matching TRBD1. Looked up from germline, CDR1 is SGHDT and CDR2 is YYEEEE. The CDR3 contains 14 residues. Trimming cost V 7 bases and J 5 bases; bases outside gene matches: 11.